Below are 32 T cell receptor beta chains sequenced from a single sample in a study of Graves' ophthalmopathy and Graves' hyperthyroidism. RNA transcripts served as template for amplifying TCR beta CDR3 sequences. Scientists carried out first-round RT-PCR using HTBI primers and then a second-round multiplex PCR. TCRdb fed the multiplex PCR reads into MiXCR, producing one record per CDR3 protein. The data hold hundreds of thousands of distinct CDR3 sequences, with around a fifth observed a single time. The sample was peripheral blood. These receptor sequences come from a woman aged 18-35 years with stable Graves' hyperthyroidism. Some clones in this sample may be carry-over from other donors' samples.

The chain recombines TRBV7-4 with TRBJ2-7; a weak D match, TRBD2 (6 bases). The germline V gene has CDR1 SGHVT and CDR2 SQSDAQ. The CDR3 is made up of 14 amino acids. V gave up 5 bases and J gave up 2 bases, with 13 bases separating them. The CDR3 nucleotides read TGTGCCAGCAGCAAAGGGGACTTCGCCTACGAGCAGTACTTC. Residues: CASSKGDFAYEQYF. Complete variable domain (other parts from reference TRBV7-4 and TRBJ2-7): GAGVSQSPRYKVAKRGRDVALRCDSISGHVTLYWYRQTLGQGSEVLTYSQSDAQRDKSGRPSGRFSAERPERSVSTLKIQRTEQGDSAVYLCASSKGDFAYEQYFGPGTRLTVT.

This clonotype has a count of ten or more. The CDR3 is CASSAQGPYTEAFF. Here the CDR3 DNA reads TGTGCCAGCAGCGCACAGGGGCCCTACACTGAAGCTTTCTTT. This chain joins TRBV3-1 and TRBJ1-1; 7 bases are a match to TRBD1. The CDR3 sequence is 14 residues long. The junction had 6 bases not matched to a gene; V was cut back by 5 bases and J by 3 bases. The V gene's germline CDR1 is LGHDT and CDR2 YNNKEL (reference sequence).

Many counts were recorded for this clonotype. The chain carries TRBV13 and TRBJ1-2, with D possibly matching TRBD1 (6 bases). The germline CDR1 and CDR2 sequences are PRHDT and FYEKMQ (reference sequence). Trimming stripped 5 bases from V and 2 bases from J, with 18 bases between. This CDR3 has 16 residues. Here the CDR3 DNA reads TGTGCCAGCAGCCTCCGGGGCGAGGGGGGAAACTATGGCTACACCTTC. Protein: CASSLRGEGGNYGYTF.

This clonotype was detected many times. The chain joins TRBV20-1 to TRBJ1-2, with TRBD1 as a possible D gene (6 bases). This CDR3 is built from 13 residues. The ends were cut back, 5 bases at V and 4 bases at J, with 14 bases in the middle. CDR1 DFQATT and CDR2 SNEGSKA come from the germline V gene (reference sequence). CDR3 amino acids: CSAPRGLGYGYTF. The DNA for the CDR3 is TGCAGTGCTCCCAGGGGTCTGGGCTATGGCTACACCTTC.

This clonotype has ten or more counts. The V gene is TRBV29-1, the J gene TRBJ2-7; D is undetermined. Germline CDR1 and CDR2: SQVTM and ANQGSEA. The CDR3 length is 13 residues. V was trimmed by 6 bases and J by 0 bases, leaving 12 bases between them. Written as DNA, the CDR3 is TGCAGCGTAACGCTTGGGGACTCCTACGAGCAGTACTTC. Translation: CSVTLGDSYEQYF.

In this sample, this clonotype turned up many times. This chain joins TRBV6-5 and TRBJ1-1, with TRBD1 as a possible D gene (6 bases). There are 16 residues in the CDR3. CDR1 and CDR2 (germline): MNHEY, SVGAGI. V dropped 2 bases and J dropped 0 bases, with 13 bases sitting between them. The CDR3 reads CASSYALGGVNTEAFF. CDR3 nucleotide sequence: TGTGCCAGCAGTTACGCCCTAGGGGGGGTGAACACTGAAGCTTTCTTT.

The table lists this clonotype with a count of one. The V gene is TRBV6-1, the J gene TRBJ1-3; D may be TRBD1 (5 bases). This CDR3 has 14 residues. V was cut by 0 bases and J by 3 bases, with 6 bases left in between. The germline gives CDR1 MNHNS, CDR2 SASEGT. CDR3 bases: TGTGCCAGCAGTGAAGCCCAGGGTGGAAACACCATATATTTT. Translated: CASSEAQGGNTIYF.

This clonotype has a count of ten or more. CDR3 sequence: CSVYGETQYF. In nucleotides, the CDR3 is TGCAGCGTCTACGGAGAGACCCAGTACTTC. V usage is TRBV29-1 and J usage is TRBJ2-5; D ambiguous. The CDR3 has 10 residues. The V gene's germline CDR1 is SQVTM and CDR2 ANQGSEA. V gave up 6 bases and J gave up 4 bases, with 6 bases separating them.

This clonotype has at least ten counts. The CDR3 sequence: CASSLASDSIYEQYF. CDR3 coding DNA: TGCGCCAGCAGCTTAGCCTCGGACAGTATTTACGAGCAGTACTTC. The rearrangement links TRBV5-1 to TRBJ2-7; D is possibly TRBD1 (6 bases). This CDR3 comprises 15 residues. Trimming removed 2 bases at V and 4 bases at J, with 16 bases between. The V gene's germline CDR1 is SGHRS and CDR2 YFSETQ.

The chain has TRBV12-3 or TRBV12-4 and TRBJ1-2, with D possibly TRBD1 on 5 matching bases. Between the trimmed V and J ends, which lost 4 bases and 1 base, there was a span of 10 bases. The CDR3 runs 14 residues. Written as DNA, the CDR3 is TGTGCCAGCAGTTCAAGGGGTCATAACTATGGCTACACCTTC. Protein product: CASSSRGHNYGYTF.

This clonotype was detected ten times or more. The chain is built from TRBV7-6 and TRBJ1-1; 12 nucleotides line up with TRBD1. Germline V lookup: CDR1 SGHVS, CDR2 FNYEAQ. V was pared by 1 base and J by 5 bases, with 8 bases of the junction left unmatched. This CDR3 is 17 amino acids long. The CDR3 sequence: CASSLGRDRGRRTEAFF. CDR3 DNA: TGTGCCAGCAGCTTAGGAAGGGACAGGGGGCGGAGGACTGAAGCTTTCTTT.

This clonotype was observed at least ten times. This chain uses TRBV2 with TRBJ1-2; TRBD1 aligns across 11 bases. Per germline, CDR1 SNHLY and CDR2 FYNNEI. Trimming at V came to 3 bases and at J to 4 bases, leaving 7 bases not matched to a gene. The CDR3 is made up of 16 amino acids. In DNA, the CDR3 is TGTGCCAGCAGTGAGGACAGGGGGCGCAACGGCTATGGCTACACCTTC. This sequence encodes CASSEDRGRNGYGYTF.

V gene TRBV6-2 or TRBV6-3 combines with J gene TRBJ2-5; no definite D call. The germline V gene encodes CDR1 MNHEY and CDR2 SVGEGT. The CDR3 is 13 residues long. V was pared by 8 bases and J by 5 bases, with 15 bases between. The DNA of the CDR3 is TGTGCCAGCGGGATTTCTGAGAGCGAGACCCAGTACTTC. This encodes CASGISESETQYF.

This clonotype was recorded at least ten times. The CDR3 DNA sequence: TGTGCCAGCAGTTACTCGTACAGGGTATCGACTGAAGCTTTCTTT. As protein: CASSYSYRVSTEAFF. This rearrangement joins TRBV6-2 or TRBV6-3 to TRBJ1-1; D possibly corresponds to TRBD1 (6 bases). This CDR3 is built from 15 residues. Trimming shortened V by 0 bases and J by 5 bases, and 13 bases separated the two germline ends. The V gene's germline CDR1 is MNHEY and CDR2 SVGEGT.

This clonotype was counted many times. The chain joins TRBV28 to TRBJ1-6; 7 bases match TRBD1. From germline, CDR1 is MDHEN and CDR2 SYDVKM. This CDR3 has 19 amino acids. Trimming at V came to 4 bases and at J to 0 bases, leaving 12 bases not matched to a gene. The CDR3 sequence: CASSSWHRGRYSYNSPLHF. The CDR3 bases are TGTGCCAGCAGTTCGTGGCACAGGGGACGATACTCCTATAATTCACCCCTCCACTTT.

This clonotype appeared many times. The chain recombines TRBV6-2 or TRBV6-3 with TRBJ2-2, with unresolved D. Per the germline V gene, CDR1 is MNHEY and CDR2 is SVGEGT. The CDR3 sequence is 16 residues long. The ends were cut back, 0 bases at V and 3 bases at J, with 11 bases in the middle. CDR3 DNA: TGTGCCAGCAGTTACTCGAATCCGGGTGACACCGGGGAGCTGTTTTTT. It is translated as CASSYSNPGDTGELFF.

This clonotype was seen repeatedly, ten times or more. V and J are TRBV12-3 or TRBV12-4 and TRBJ1-1; 9 bases agree with TRBD1. CDR3 length: 14 residues. V trimming: 6 bases; J trimming: 7 bases; junction bases outside the gene matches: 9. The CDR3 spells CASSYTGGVGEAFF. The CDR3 DNA sequence: TGTGCCAGCAGCTACACAGGGGGCGTCGGTGAAGCTTTCTTT.

This clonotype came up many times. The chain recombines TRBV27 with TRBJ2-5; 9 nucleotides agree with TRBD1. Germline lookup yields CDR1 MNHEY and CDR2 SMNVEV (reference sequence). The CDR3 contains 18 residues. After removal of 2 bases from V and 4 bases from J, the junction contained 14 bases not matched to a gene. CDR3 bases: TGTGCCAGCAGTTTAAAATCAGGTGGGACAGGGCGGCGAGAGACCCAGTACTTC. It translates to CASSLKSGGTGRRETQYF.

This clonotype was seen a few times. This chain links TRBV6-5 with TRBJ1-2; no firm D call. V was trimmed by 4 bases and J by 0 bases, leaving 9 bases between them. This CDR3 is 14 amino acids long. Germline CDR1 MNHEY, CDR2 SVGAGI. The CDR3 sequence: CASSLTRANYGYTF. The CDR3 region has the DNA TGTGCCAGCAGTTTGACACGAGCTAACTATGGCTACACCTTC.

At least ten counts were recorded for this clonotype. The CDR3 reads CASSFLSGRNGAYEQYF. The CDR3 DNA is TGTGCCAGCAGCTTCCTTAGCGGGAGGAATGGGGCCTACGAGCAGTACTTC. The chain links TRBV11-1 to TRBJ2-7; 10 positions match TRBD2. The CDR3 is 17 amino acids. J gave up 2 bases and V 3 bases, and 10 bases lay outside the gene matches. The germline CDR1 and CDR2 sequences are SGHAT and FQDESV (reference sequence).

The table lists this clonotype with many counts. The V call is TRBV7-2, the J call TRBJ1-2; D gene ambiguous. Between the trimmed V and J ends, which lost 5 bases and 5 bases, there was a span of 18 bases. Germline V lookup: CDR1 SGHTA, CDR2 FQGNSA. There are 15 residues in the CDR3. Here the CDR3 reads CASSLQIVAPYGYTF. CDR3 nucleotides: TGTGCCAGCAGCCTCCAGATCGTGGCGCCTTATGGCTACACCTTC.

This clonotype was seen ten or more times. J is TRBJ1-3 and V is TRBV2, with 7 bases that match TRBD1. With V trimmed by 8 bases and J by 0 bases, 10 bases remained unmatched. The CDR3 consists of 16 residues. The germline gives CDR1 SNHLY, CDR2 FYNNEI. The CDR3 sequence is CASHWGQSNSGNTIYF. In DNA form, the CDR3 reads TGTGCCAGCCATTGGGGACAGTCAAACTCTGGAAACACCATATATTTT.

Turning to this clonotype: A read error may produce the germline difference seen at one junction end. The J gene is TRBJ2-7, the V gene TRBV30, with D possibly TRBD1 on 6 matching bases. Germline V CDR1 and CDR2: GTSNPN, SVGIG (reference sequence). CDR3 size: 13 residues. DNA for the CDR3: TGTGCCTGGAGTGTGGGGGCAGGGTACGAGCAGCACTTC. Translated, it gives CAWSVGAGYEQHF.

Only a few counts were recorded for this clonotype. The chain couples TRBV12-3 or TRBV12-4 to TRBJ1-5, with D unclear. The V and J ends lost 2 bases and 1 base respectively, with 9 bases between them. The length of the CDR3 is 15 residues. The CDR3 loop reads CASSLIGGSNQPQHF. CDR3 nucleotides: TGTGCCAGCAGTTTAATCGGTGGGAGCAATCAGCCCCAGCATTTT.

This clonotype occurred many times. This chain connects TRBV5-1 to TRBJ1-1; 7 bases are shared with TRBD1. The V segment lost 0 bases and the J segment 5 bases; nucleotides outside the gene matches: 7. CDR1 is SGHRS, CDR2 YFSETQ, per germline. The CDR3 runs to 15 residues. The CDR3, as DNA: TGCGCCAGCAGCTTGGAGACAGGGTGGACGACTGAAGCTTTCTTT. Amino acid sequence: CASSLETGWTTEAFF.

This clonotype was picked up many times. The V and J genes are TRBV6-1 and TRBJ2-4; D is unresolved. Trimming cost V 1 base and J 0 bases, with 7 bases left between them. CDR3 length: 15 residues. Per germline, CDR1 MNHNS and CDR2 SASEGT. The CDR3 region has the DNA TGTGCCAGCAGTGAAGACTTTCTAGCCAAAAACATTCAGTACTTC. It translates to CASSEDFLAKNIQYF.

This clonotype has ten or more counts. The CDR3 here is CASTDRVTVEQYF. For the CDR3, the DNA is TGTGCCAGCACCGACAGGGTTACGGTCGAGCAGTACTTC. V gene TRBV6-1 combines with J gene TRBJ2-7; 7 bases are shared with TRBD1. In germline, CDR1 is MNHNS, CDR2 SASEGT. V was clipped by 7 bases and J by 6 bases; unmatched bases: 9. This CDR3 has 13 residues.

The gene calls are TRBV7-2 and TRBJ1-1, with TRBD1 matching 9 bases. CDR1 and CDR2 (germline): SGHTA, FQGNSA. Losses at the gene ends were 5 bases for V and 10 bases for J; bases not matched to a gene: 8. The CDR3 totals 13 residues. CDR3 protein: CASSPPGQGAAFF. The CDR3 DNA follows: TGTGCCAGCAGCCCTCCGGGACAGGGTGCAGCTTTCTTT.

This clonotype was counted a few times. V usage is TRBV7-9 and J usage is TRBJ1-2; D remains ambiguous. The V end was cut by 4 bases, the J end by 4 bases, with 16 bases between. The CDR3 has 15 residues. CDR1 and CDR2 (germline): SEHNR, FQNEAQ (reference sequence). CDR3 nucleotides: TGTGCCAGCAGCTCCAAGACCGATCGAGGCTATGGCTACACCTTC. It codes for CASSSKTDRGYGYTF.

The table lists this clonotype with many counts. The chain carries TRBV19 and TRBJ2-2; 9 nucleotides agree with TRBD1. The CDR3 covers 17 residues. In germline, CDR1 is LNHDA, CDR2 SQIVND (reference sequence). V gave up 8 bases and J gave up 6 bases; unmatched junction bases: 16. The CDR3 region has the DNA TGTGCCAGTCGAAGGGGTTTAGGGACAGGGATCGCCGGGGAGCTGTTTTTT. This codes for CASRRGLGTGIAGELFF. The full variable domain, with the rest looked up from reference TRBV19 and TRBJ2-2, is DGGITQSPKYLFRKEGQNVTLSCEQNLNHDAMYWYRQDPGQGLRLIYYSQIVNDFQKGDIAEGYSVSREKKESFPLTVTSAQKNPTAFYLCASRRGLGTGIAGELFFGEGSRLTVL.

This clonotype was seen repeatedly, ten times or more. The genes are TRBV28 and TRBJ1-2, with 8 bases aligning to TRBD1. This CDR3 region has 13 residues. The germline V gene encodes CDR1 MDHEN and CDR2 SYDVKM. The trim removed 5 bases at V and 5 bases at J, leaving 4 bases unmatched. The DNA of the CDR3 is TGTGCCAGCAGTCAGGGACAGGAGTATGGCTACACCTTC. Translated, it gives CASSQGQEYGYTF.

This clonotype showed up many times. This chain connects TRBV28 to TRBJ1-5; D unclear. CDR1 is MDHEN, CDR2 SYDVKM, per germline. This CDR3 has 15 residues. Deletions cut 5 bases from V and 3 bases from J, with 14 bases between. The CDR3 protein is CASSNRLIINQPQHF. CDR3 DNA: TGTGCCAGCAGTAATCGCTTAATTATCAATCAGCCCCAGCATTTT.